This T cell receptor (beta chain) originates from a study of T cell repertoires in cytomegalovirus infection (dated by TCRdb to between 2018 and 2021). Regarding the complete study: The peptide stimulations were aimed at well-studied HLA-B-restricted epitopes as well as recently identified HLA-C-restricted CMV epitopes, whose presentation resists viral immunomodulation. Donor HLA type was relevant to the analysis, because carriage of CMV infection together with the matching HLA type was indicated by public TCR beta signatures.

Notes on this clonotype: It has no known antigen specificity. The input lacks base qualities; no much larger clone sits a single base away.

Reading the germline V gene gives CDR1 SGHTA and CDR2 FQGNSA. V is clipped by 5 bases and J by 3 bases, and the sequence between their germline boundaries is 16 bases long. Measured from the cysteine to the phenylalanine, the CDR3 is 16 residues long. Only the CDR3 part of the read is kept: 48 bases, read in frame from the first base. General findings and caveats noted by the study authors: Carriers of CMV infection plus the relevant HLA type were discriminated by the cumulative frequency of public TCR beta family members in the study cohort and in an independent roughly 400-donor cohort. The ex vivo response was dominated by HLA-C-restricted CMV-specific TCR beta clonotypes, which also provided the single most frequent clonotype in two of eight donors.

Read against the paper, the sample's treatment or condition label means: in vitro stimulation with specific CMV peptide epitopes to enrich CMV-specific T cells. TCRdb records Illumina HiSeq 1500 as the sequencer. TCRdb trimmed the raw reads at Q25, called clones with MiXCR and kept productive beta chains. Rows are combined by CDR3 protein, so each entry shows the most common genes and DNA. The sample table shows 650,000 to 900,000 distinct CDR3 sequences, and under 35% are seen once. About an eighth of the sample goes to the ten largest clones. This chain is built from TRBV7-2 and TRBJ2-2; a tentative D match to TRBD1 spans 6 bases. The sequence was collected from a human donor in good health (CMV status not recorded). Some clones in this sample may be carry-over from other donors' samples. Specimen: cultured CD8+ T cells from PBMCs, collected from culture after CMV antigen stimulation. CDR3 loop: CASSPLPTGYTGELFF. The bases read TGTGCCAGCAGCCCCCTCCCGACAGGCTACACCGGGGAGCTGTTTTTT.